This T cell receptor beta chain stems from a study of T cells after yellow fever vaccination. General study points: Abundant clonotypes from the bulk population could have been carried over as contaminants into FACS-sorted repertoires. Clones from primary vaccination mostly reappeared after the booster (approximately 96% CD4, over 85% CD8). Overall, a small share of clonotypes was seen in both CD4 and CD8 compartments.

As TCR cDNA was made by 5'RACE template switching, a universal primer site and UMIs were added. One entry per CDR3 protein, called by TCRdb with MiXCR from the 5' RACE reads. The sample records about 240,000 distinct CDR3 sequences, 6.5% to 8.5% being singletons. V lost 3 bases, J lost 8 bases, and 6 bases stayed unmatched. The germline V gene encodes CDR1 MDHEN and CDR2 SYDVKM. The CDR3 sequence is 14 residues long. This clonotype was recorded a few times. Antigen unknown. The receptor was derived from a man aged 30-40 years who received the YFV17D yellow fever vaccine. V gene TRBV28 combines with J gene TRBJ1-4, with TRBD1 matching 7 bases. Specimen: CD4+ T cells sorted from PBMCs, collected 15 days after the yellow fever booster vaccination. CDR3 sequence (DNA): TGTGCCAGCAGTTTGGGCAGGGGGAGCGAAAAACTGTTTTTT. It is translated as CASSLGRGSEKLFF.